The T cell receptor beta chain described here comes from a study of blood T cell repertoires in COVID-19. As for the study in general: The United States, Italy and Spain were the sources of the acute and convalescent COVID-19 samples.

Profiling relied on immunoSEQ multiplex PCR, and the TCRdb table lists in-frame clones only, not all of them. The table shows around 330,000 clones, with about nine tenths occurring only once. The sample comprised PBMCs or T cells enriched from blood (not recorded which). This receptor was taken from a man in his 60s who had recovered from COVID-19.

Here the CDR3 reads CASSPNPGTGGSGNTIYF. The CDR3 bases are TGCGCCAGCAGCCCTAACCCCGGGACAGGGGGTTCGGGAAACACCATATATTTT. The chain carries TRBV5-1 and TRBJ1-3; TRBD1 agrees at 11 bases. Germline CDR1 is SGHRS and CDR2 is YFSETQ. Losses at the gene ends were 4 bases for V and 4 bases for J; bases not matched to a gene: 13. This CDR3 comprises 18 residues.